This T cell receptor (beta chain) stems from a study of cytomegalovirus exposure and HLA in healthy donors. Study as a whole: Prior work identified 117 million unique TCR beta sequences in roughly 190 million T cells. A preliminary data release comprised 91 million or so unique TCRs obtained from HLA-typed donors.

Findings and limits, study-wide: Association of 16,951 TCR beta sequences with HLA alleles was found at 0.05 false discovery rate in a later analysis.

The study ran its PCR with 60 Vbeta and 13 Jbeta primers. Sequenced by immunoSEQ multiplex PCR; TCRdb stores in-frame clones only, minus some. The sample contains about 98,000 clones, over 60% of which appear only once. With regard to this clone: Its antigen is not known.

V was shortened by 4 bases and J by 0 bases, with 12 bases between the two germline ends. The CDR3 has 15 amino acids. CDR1 is SQVTM and CDR2 is ANQGSEA in the germline V gene. This chain links TRBV29-1 with TRBJ2-2; D possibly corresponds to TRBD2 (6 bases). This TCR came from a man between 60 and 70 years old in good health and CMV-seropositive. Sample: PBMCs. The CDR3 reads CSVVEGPTNTGELFF. CDR3 nucleotides: TGCAGCGTTGTGGAGGGACCGACGAACACCGGGGAGCTGTTTTTT.